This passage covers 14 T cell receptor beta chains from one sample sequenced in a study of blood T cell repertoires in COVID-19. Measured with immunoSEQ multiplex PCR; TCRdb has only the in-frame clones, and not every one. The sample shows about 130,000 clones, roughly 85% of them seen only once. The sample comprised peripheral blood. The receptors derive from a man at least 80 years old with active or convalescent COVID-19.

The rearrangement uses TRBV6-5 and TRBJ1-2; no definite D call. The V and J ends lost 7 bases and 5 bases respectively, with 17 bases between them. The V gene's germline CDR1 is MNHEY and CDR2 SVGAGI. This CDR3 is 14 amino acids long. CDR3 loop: CASMSRDPGYGYTF. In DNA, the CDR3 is TGTGCCAGCATGTCTAGAGATCCCGGATATGGCTACACCTTC.

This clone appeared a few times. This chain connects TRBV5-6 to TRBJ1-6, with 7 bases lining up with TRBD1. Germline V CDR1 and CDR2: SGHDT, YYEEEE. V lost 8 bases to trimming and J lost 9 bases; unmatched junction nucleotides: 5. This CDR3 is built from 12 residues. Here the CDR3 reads CASRTGGSPLHF. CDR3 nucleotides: TGTGCCAGTCGGACAGGCGGTTCACCCCTCCACTTT.

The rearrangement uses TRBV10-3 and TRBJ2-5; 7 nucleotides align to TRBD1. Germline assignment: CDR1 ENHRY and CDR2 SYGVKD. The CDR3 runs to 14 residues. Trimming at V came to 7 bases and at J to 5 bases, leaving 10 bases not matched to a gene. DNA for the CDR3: TGTGCCATCAAAACAGGGGCCCCCGTCGAGACCCAGTACTTC. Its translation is CAIKTGAPVETQYF.

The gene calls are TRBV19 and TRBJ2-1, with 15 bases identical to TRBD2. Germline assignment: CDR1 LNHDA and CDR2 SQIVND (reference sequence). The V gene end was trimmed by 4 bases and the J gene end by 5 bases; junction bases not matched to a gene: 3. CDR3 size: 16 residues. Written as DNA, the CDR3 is TGTGCCAGTAGTAGTGGGACTAGCGGGAGGCACAATGAGCAGTTCTTC. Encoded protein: CASSSGTSGRHNEQFF.

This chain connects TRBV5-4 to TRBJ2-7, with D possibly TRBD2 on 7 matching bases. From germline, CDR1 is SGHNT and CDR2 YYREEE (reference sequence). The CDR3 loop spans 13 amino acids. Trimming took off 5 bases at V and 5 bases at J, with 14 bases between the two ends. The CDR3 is CASSPGGGHEQYF. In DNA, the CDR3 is TGTGCCAGCAGTCCTGGGGGGGGCCACGAGCAGTACTTC.

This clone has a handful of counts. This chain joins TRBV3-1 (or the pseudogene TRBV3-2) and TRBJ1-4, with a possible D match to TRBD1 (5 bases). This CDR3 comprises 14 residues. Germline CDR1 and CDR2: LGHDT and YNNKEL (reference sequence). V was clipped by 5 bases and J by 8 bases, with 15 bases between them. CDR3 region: CASSSARAGEKLFF. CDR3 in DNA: TGTGCCAGCAGCTCGGCAAGGGCAGGGGAAAAACTGTTTTTT.

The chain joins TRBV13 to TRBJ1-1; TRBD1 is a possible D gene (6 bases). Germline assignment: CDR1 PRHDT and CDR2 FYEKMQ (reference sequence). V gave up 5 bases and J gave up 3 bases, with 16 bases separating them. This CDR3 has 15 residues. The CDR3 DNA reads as TGTGCCAGCAGCCCCAAGGGGGAGAGGGACACTGAAGCTTTCTTT. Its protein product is CASSPKGERDTEAFF.

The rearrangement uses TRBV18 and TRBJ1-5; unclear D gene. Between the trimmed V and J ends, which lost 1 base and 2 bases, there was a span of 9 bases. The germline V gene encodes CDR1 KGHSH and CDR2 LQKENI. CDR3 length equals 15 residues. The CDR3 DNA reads TGTGCCAGCTCACCACGCGTCGGGGGCAATCAGCCCCAGCATTTT. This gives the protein CASSPRVGGNQPQHF.

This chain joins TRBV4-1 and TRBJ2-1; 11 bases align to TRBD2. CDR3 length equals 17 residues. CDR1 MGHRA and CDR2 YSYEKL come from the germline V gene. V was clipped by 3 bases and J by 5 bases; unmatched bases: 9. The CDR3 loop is CASSHYKTSGGNNEQFF. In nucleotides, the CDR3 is TGCGCCAGCAGCCACTATAAAACTAGCGGGGGAAACAATGAGCAGTTCTTC.

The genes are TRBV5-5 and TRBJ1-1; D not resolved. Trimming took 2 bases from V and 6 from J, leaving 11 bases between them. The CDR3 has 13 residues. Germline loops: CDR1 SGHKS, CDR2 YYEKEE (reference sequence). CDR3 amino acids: CASSFSVGAEAFF. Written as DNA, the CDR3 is TGTGCCAGCAGCTTTTCAGTCGGGGCTGAAGCTTTCTTT.

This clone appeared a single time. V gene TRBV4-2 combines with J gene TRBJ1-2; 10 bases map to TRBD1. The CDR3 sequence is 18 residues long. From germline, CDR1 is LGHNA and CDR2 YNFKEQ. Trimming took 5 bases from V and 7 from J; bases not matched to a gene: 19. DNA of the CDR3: TGTGCCAGCAGCGAAAGATACTTAACGGGACAGGGGCTGAGTGGCTACACCTTC. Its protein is CASSERYLTGQGLSGYTF.

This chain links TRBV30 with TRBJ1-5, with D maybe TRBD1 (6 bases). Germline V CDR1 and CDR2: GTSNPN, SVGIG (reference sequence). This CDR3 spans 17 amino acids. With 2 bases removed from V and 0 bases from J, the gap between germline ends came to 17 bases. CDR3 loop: CAWSSGGHTNSNQPQHF. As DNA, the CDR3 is TGTGCCTGGAGTTCGGGGGGCCATACGAATAGCAATCAGCCCCAGCATTTT.

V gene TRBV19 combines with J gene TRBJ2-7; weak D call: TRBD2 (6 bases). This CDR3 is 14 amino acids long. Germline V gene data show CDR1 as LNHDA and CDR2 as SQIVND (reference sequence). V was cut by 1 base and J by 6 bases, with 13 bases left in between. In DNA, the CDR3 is TGTGCCAGTAGTATAGGGGGCGGGGTAGGCGAGCAGTACTTC. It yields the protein CASSIGGGVGEQYF.

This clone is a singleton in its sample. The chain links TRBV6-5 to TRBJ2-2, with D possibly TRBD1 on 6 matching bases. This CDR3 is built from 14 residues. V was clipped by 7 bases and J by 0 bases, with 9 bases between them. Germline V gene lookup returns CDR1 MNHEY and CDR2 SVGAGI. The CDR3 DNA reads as TGTGCCAGCACACAGGGAGCGAACACCGGGGAGCTGTTTTTT. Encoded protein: CASTQGANTGELFF.